The rows below give T cell receptor beta chains drawn from one sample of a study of blood T cell repertoires in COVID-19. The table came from immunoSEQ multiplex PCR; TCRdb's copy has only in-frame clones and leaves some out. Of about 370,000 clones detected, approximately 88% appear once; the ten largest clones hold around 3%. Sequences were obtained from peripheral blood. These TCRs come from a woman younger than 45 with COVID-19, enrolled during active disease. Each CDR3 is given with its conserved first and last residue. The D gene is left open where the match is weak. A row's size may be missing; if present it is once, few, many or a size class.

CDR3: CAWSVGTGTTGANVLTF
DNA: TGTGCCTGGAGTGTAGGGACAGGGACTACCGGGGCCAACGTCCTGACTTTC
V: TRBV30
D: TRBD1
size: NA
J: TRBJ2-6

CDR3: CASSWDRGGGNSPLHF
DNA: TGTGCCAGCAGCTGGGACAGGGGAGGCGGTAATTCACCCCTCCACTTT
V: TRBV2
D: TRBD1
size: NA
J: TRBJ1-6

CDR3: CASSIGTLPGNTIYF
DNA: TGTGCCAGCAGCATTGGGACACTCCCGGGAAACACCATATATTTT
V: TRBV5-4
D: NA
size: NA
J: TRBJ1-3

CDR3: CASSPQGAEQYF
DNA: TGTGCCAGCAGCCCGCAGGGGGCCGAGCAGTACTTC
V: TRBV11-2
D: TRBD1
size: NA
J: TRBJ2-7

CDR3: CASSYSQGRLPNEKLFF
DNA: TGTGCCAGCAGTTATTCGCAGGGGCGGTTACCTAATGAAAAACTGTTTTTT
V: TRBV28
D: NA
size: NA
J: TRBJ1-4

CDR3: CASRLGTSGSNEQFF
DNA: TGTGCAAGTCGCTTAGGGACTAGCGGGAGCAATGAGCAGTTCTTC
V: TRBV12-2
D: NA
size: NA
J: TRBJ2-1

CDR3: CASSDRQGAEAFF
DNA: TGTGCCAGCAGCGACCGACAGGGCGCTGAAGCTTTCTTT
V: TRBV6-5
D: TRBD1
size: NA
J: TRBJ1-1

CDR3: CASSNIRATEAFF
DNA: TGTGCCAGCAGTAACATCAGGGCCACTGAAGCTTTCTTT
V: TRBV25-1
D: NA
size: NA
J: TRBJ1-1

CDR3: CSVGVGGGVGTEAFF
DNA: TGCAGCGTTGGGGTGGGCGGAGGGGTAGGCACTGAAGCTTTCTTT
V: TRBV29-1
D: NA
size: NA
J: TRBJ1-1

CDR3: CASKAGSSTEAFF
DNA: TGTGCCAGCAAGGCAGGGTCGAGCACTGAAGCTTTCTTT
V: TRBV2
D: NA
size: NA
J: TRBJ1-1

CDR3: CASSSPEALTDTQYF
DNA: TGTGCCAGCAGCTCCCCTGAGGCCCTCACAGATACGCAGTATTTT
V: TRBV7-2
D: NA
size: NA
J: TRBJ2-3

CDR3: CASSLRPPLHPGQREKLFF
DNA: TGTGCCAGCAGTTTACGCCCGCCTTTACACCCGGGACAGCGCGAAAAACTGTTTTTT
V: TRBV27
D: TRBD1
size: NA
J: TRBJ1-4

CDR3: CASDTSANYGYTF
DNA: TGTGCCAGTGACACGTCAGCTAACTATGGCTACACCTTC
V: TRBV25-1
D: NA
size: NA
J: TRBJ1-2

CDR3: CACEREDGTDTQYF
DNA: TGTGCCTGTGAGCGGGAGGACGGCACAGATACGCAGTATTTT
V: TRBV30
D: TRBD2
size: NA
J: TRBJ2-3

CDR3: CASSPRVSINSPLHF
DNA: TGTGCCAGCAGTCCCCGGGTCTCCATTAATTCACCCCTCCACTTT
V: TRBV6-6
D: NA
size: NA
J: TRBJ1-6

CDR3: CASSLDVRGNSPLHF
DNA: TGTGCCAGCAGCTTAGATGTTAGGGGGAATTCACCCCTCCACTTT
V: TRBV11-3
D: NA
size: NA
J: TRBJ1-6

CDR3: CASSEEAGNTEAFF
DNA: TGTGCCAGCAGTGAAGAAGCTGGGAACACTGAAGCTTTCTTT
V: TRBV2
D: NA
size: NA
J: TRBJ1-1

CDR3: CASKRALNTEAFF
DNA: TGTGCCAGTAAAAGAGCCCTGAACACTGAAGCTTTCTTT
V: TRBV19
D: NA
size: NA
J: TRBJ1-1

CDR3: CASSRRGQGYNEQFF
DNA: TGTGCCAGCAGCCGCCGGGGACAGGGATACAATGAGCAGTTCTTC
V: TRBV5-6
D: TRBD1
size: NA
J: TRBJ2-1

CDR3: CATSRDNGASGGNEQFF
DNA: TGTGCCACCAGCAGAGATAATGGGGCTAGCGGGGGCAATGAGCAGTTCTTC
V: TRBV15
D: TRBD2
size: NA
J: TRBJ2-1

CDR3: CASSWQGSTEAFF
DNA: TGTGCCAGTAGTTGGCAGGGGAGCACTGAAGCTTTCTTT
V: TRBV19
D: NA
size: few
J: TRBJ1-1

CDR3: CAISGALGFTEAFF
DNA: TGTGCCATCAGTGGGGCTCTCGGATTCACTGAAGCTTTCTTT
V: TRBV10-3
D: NA
size: NA
J: TRBJ1-1

CDR3: CASSKENGNRRQGARPQHF
DNA: TGTGCCAGCAGCAAGGAGAATGGCAACCGAAGACAGGGGGCGAGACCCCAGCATTTT
V: TRBV21-1
D: NA
size: NA
J: TRBJ1-5

CDR3: CASSPDRALGTEAFF
DNA: TGTGCCAGCAGTCCAGACAGGGCTTTAGGGACTGAAGCTTTCTTT
V: TRBV28
D: TRBD1
size: few
J: TRBJ1-1

CDR3: CASSSDYRVSYNEQFF
DNA: TGTGCCAGCAGCTCAGATTACAGGGTAAGCTACAATGAGCAGTTCTTC
V: TRBV11-2
D: NA
size: NA
J: TRBJ2-1

CDR3: CASSPRLAGAETQYF
DNA: TGTGCCAGCAGCCCACGACTAGCGGGGGCAGAGACCCAGTACTTC
V: TRBV9
D: TRBD2
size: NA
J: TRBJ2-5

CDR3: CASSSPDRSTANYGYTF
DNA: TGTGCCAGCAGTTCCCCGGACAGGAGCACCGCTAACTATGGCTACACCTTC
V: TRBV28
D: TRBD1
size: NA
J: TRBJ1-2

CDR3: CASRDDIVNQPQHF
DNA: TGTGCAAGTCGGGATGACATCGTCAATCAGCCCCAGCATTTT
V: TRBV12-2
D: NA
size: NA
J: TRBJ1-5

CDR3: CASSRDRSDTGELFF
DNA: TGTGCCAGCAGCCGGGACAGATCGGACACCGGGGAGCTGTTTTTT
V: TRBV7-2
D: TRBD1
size: NA
J: TRBJ2-2

CDR3: CASSKLAGVADTQYF
DNA: TGTGCCAGCAGTAAACTAGCGGGAGTTGCAGATACGCAGTATTTT
V: TRBV27
D: TRBD2
size: NA
J: TRBJ2-3

CDR3: CASSDEGQGLTYNSPLHF
DNA: TGTGCCAGCAGTGACGAGGGACAGGGGTTAACCTATAATTCACCCCTCCACTTT
V: TRBV6-1
D: TRBD1
size: NA
J: TRBJ1-6

CDR3: CASSLQGTLYGYTF
DNA: TGTGCCAGCAGTTTACAGGGGACGCTGTATGGCTACACCTTC
V: TRBV28
D: NA
size: NA
J: TRBJ1-2

CDR3: CASSLSGLAGVKGTDTQYF
DNA: TGTGCCAGTAGCCTATCGGGACTAGCGGGAGTAAAAGGCACAGATACGCAGTATTTT
V: TRBV19
D: TRBD2
size: NA
J: TRBJ2-3

CDR3: CASSRTGGEETQYF
DNA: TGTGCCAGCTCAAGGACAGGGGGCGAAGAGACCCAGTACTTC
V: TRBV18
D: TRBD1
size: once
J: TRBJ2-5

CDR3: CASSAHRTEQYF
DNA: TGTGCCAGCAGCGCACACCGTACCGAGCAGTACTTC
V: TRBV2
D: NA
size: NA
J: TRBJ2-7

CDR3: CASSQRGGNYGYTF
DNA: TGTGCCAGCAGCCAGCGGGGCGGGAACTATGGCTACACCTTC
V: TRBV3-1/TRBV3-2
D: NA
size: NA
J: TRBJ1-2

CDR3: CASSEVGGLAQETQYF
DNA: TGTGCCAGCAGTGAAGTAGGTGGACTAGCTCAAGAGACCCAGTACTTC
V: TRBV6-1
D: TRBD2
size: NA
J: TRBJ2-5

CDR3: CASYERQWGEKLFF
DNA: TGTGCCAGCTATGAAAGACAGTGGGGAGAAAAACTGTTTTTT
V: TRBV28
D: NA
size: NA
J: TRBJ1-4

CDR3: CASKSLASGLQETQYF
DNA: TGCGCCAGCAAGAGCTTGGCTAGCGGGCTGCAAGAGACCCAGTACTTC
V: TRBV10-2
D: TRBD2
size: NA
J: TRBJ2-5

CDR3: CASSLWGQGTSPLHF
DNA: TGTGCCAGCAGTTTGTGGGGACAGGGAACTTCACCCCTCCACTTT
V: TRBV27
D: TRBD1
size: NA
J: TRBJ1-6

CDR3: CASSTLDRGKHHGYTF
DNA: TGTGCCAGTAGTACCTTGGACAGGGGCAAGCACCATGGCTACACCTTC
V: TRBV19
D: TRBD1
size: NA
J: TRBJ1-2

CDR3: CASSTGQSLSYEQYF
DNA: TGTGCCAGCTCTACGGGACAGTCCCTCTCCTACGAGCAGTACTTC
V: TRBV18
D: TRBD1
size: NA
J: TRBJ2-7

CDR3: CASSERTDTQYF
DNA: TGCGCCAGCAGTGAACGGACAGATACGCAGTATTTT
V: TRBV10-1
D: NA
size: few
J: TRBJ2-3

CDR3: CASSVTVGADTQYF
DNA: TGTGCCAGCAGCGTAACGGTAGGAGCAGATACGCAGTATTTT
V: TRBV25-1
D: NA
size: NA
J: TRBJ2-3

CDR3: CASNYGREPLYYGELFF
DNA: TGTGCCAGCAATTACGGGAGGGAGCCCCTATACTACGGGGAGCTGTTTTTT
V: TRBV6-2/TRBV6-3
D: TRBD2
size: NA
J: TRBJ2-2

CDR3: CASSISRGLALSYNEQFF
DNA: TGTGCCAGCAGCATCTCCCGGGGACTAGCGCTCTCCTACAATGAGCAGTTCTTC
V: TRBV7-8
D: TRBD2
size: NA
J: TRBJ2-1

CDR3: CASSLGTHANEKLFF
DNA: TGTGCCAGCAGCTTGGGGACACATGCTAATGAAAAACTGTTTTTT
V: TRBV11-3
D: NA
size: NA
J: TRBJ1-4

CDR3: CASSRQAFNTEAFF
DNA: TGTGCCAGCAGTAGACAGGCCTTCAACACTGAAGCTTTCTTT
V: TRBV6-5
D: NA
size: few
J: TRBJ1-1

CDR3: CATSSSGGANVLTF
DNA: TGTGCCACCAGCAGCAGTGGTGGGGCCAACGTCCTGACTTTC
V: TRBV15
D: NA
size: NA
J: TRBJ2-6

CDR3: CASSSHETGYYGYTF
DNA: TGTGCCAGCAGCAGCCATGAGACAGGCTACTATGGCTACACCTTC
V: TRBV6-5
D: NA
size: NA
J: TRBJ1-2

CDR3: CSARGDNTQYF
DNA: TGCAGTGCTAGAGGGGACAATACCCAGTACTTC
V: TRBV20-1
D: NA
size: NA
J: TRBJ2-5

CDR3: CASNPTGGLNTEAFF
DNA: TGTGCCAGCAACCCGACAGGGGGACTGAACACTGAAGCTTTCTTT
V: TRBV2
D: TRBD1
size: NA
J: TRBJ1-1

CDR3: CASVTSGGWTETQYF
DNA: TGTGCCAGCGTTACTAGCGGGGGATGGACAGAGACCCAGTACTTC
V: TRBV2
D: TRBD2
size: NA
J: TRBJ2-5

CDR3: CASSSETDNQPQHF
DNA: TGTGCCAGCAGCAGTGAGACAGACAATCAGCCCCAGCATTTT
V: TRBV21-1
D: NA
size: NA
J: TRBJ1-5

CDR3: CASSQPRGPKNQPQHF
DNA: TGCGCCAGCAGCCAACCAAGGGGGCCAAAGAATCAGCCCCAGCATTTT
V: TRBV4-3
D: TRBD1
size: NA
J: TRBJ1-5

CDR3: CASSLVGSGRSAFF
DNA: TGTGCCAGCAGTTTAGTTGGATCGGGGAGAAGTGCTTTCTTT
V: TRBV27
D: NA
size: NA
J: TRBJ1-1